These 17 T cell receptor beta chains were sequenced from one sample in a study of shared clonotypes between healthy human individuals. Here immunoSEQ multiplex PCR was the method, and the copy in TCRdb shows in-frame clones only, minus some. The table includes about 2.5 million clones, 80% to 95% detected once. The sequencing sample was made of naive CD4+ T cells from PBMCs. The subset is: CD45RA+ positively selected. The source is a young man in good health. Some clones in this sample may be carry-over from other donors' samples.

This chain uses TRBV6-5 with TRBJ1-2; the match to TRBD1 covers 9 bases. Germline lookup yields CDR1 MNHEY and CDR2 SVGAGI. Unmatched junction bases numbered 5, after V lost 7 bases and J lost 8 bases. CDR3 length: 12 residues. CDR3 coding DNA: TGTGCCAGCAAAACAGGGGGCGGAGGCTACACCTTC. It specifies CASKTGGGGYTF.

This chain connects TRBV28 to TRBJ1-2, with D unresolved. V was pared by 2 bases and J by 8 bases, with 12 bases between. The CDR3 is 13 amino acids. Looked up from germline, CDR1 is MDHEN and CDR2 is SYDVKM. The CDR3 nucleotides read TGTGCCAGCAGTTTAGGGATTCAGAAGGGCTACACCTTC. This codes for CASSLGIQKGYTF.

About this clone itself: The identical CDR3 is also encoded by other nucleotide sequences in the sample. This chain uses TRBV7-9 with TRBJ2-3; D is uncertain. This CDR3 has 11 amino acids. Between the trimmed V and J ends, which lost 3 bases and 3 bases, there was a span of 1 base. CDR1 and CDR2 (germline): SEHNR, FQNEAQ (reference sequence). The CDR3 loop is CASSFTDTQYF. CDR3 in DNA: TGTGCCAGCAGCTTTACAGATACGCAGTATTTT.

About this clone: The same CDR3 arises from other DNA sequences in this sample as well. V gene TRBV28 combines with J gene TRBJ1-5; no clear D. CDR3 length: 13 amino acids. V shed 6 bases and J shed 6 bases, with 12 bases lying between them. Germline assignment: CDR1 MDHEN and CDR2 SYDVKM. The CDR3 region has the DNA TGTGCCAGCAGCTCCCGCGGAGGTCAGCCCCAGCATTTT. This sequence encodes CASSSRGGQPQHF. The full variable domain, in which reference TRBV28 and TRBJ1-5 provide the parts outside the CDR3, is DVKVTQSSRYLVKRTGEKVFLECVQDMDHENMFWYRQDPGLGLRLIYFSYDVKMKEKGDIPEGYSVSREKKERFSLILESASTNQTSMYLCASSSRGGQPQHFGDGTRLSIL.

V is TRBV6-6 and J is TRBJ1-1, with 9 bases matching TRBD1. CDR1 is MNHNY and CDR2 is SVGAGI in the germline V gene (reference sequence). The CDR3 has 15 amino acids. V lost 5 bases and J lost 7; bases outside the gene matches: 11. For the CDR3, the DNA is TGTGCCAGCAGTACCCGGGACAGGGATTTGGGTGAAGCTTTCTTT. This codes for CASSTRDRDLGEAFF.

The V and J genes are TRBV5-5 and TRBJ1-1; D remains ambiguous. V lost 4 bases, J lost 8 bases, and 18 bases lay in between. The CDR3 covers 14 residues. Germline V gives CDR1 SGHKS, CDR2 YYEKEE (reference sequence). In DNA form, the CDR3 reads TGTGCCAGCAGCCTTGTTGGGCCCGGAACCGAAGCTTTCTTT. Its translation is CASSLVGPGTEAFF.

This chain uses TRBV25-1 with TRBJ2-2; D remains ambiguous. The CDR3 totals 17 residues. From germline, CDR1 is MGHDK and CDR2 SYGVNS. The V gene lost 2 bases and the J gene lost 3 bases, with 16 bases spanning the gap. The CDR3 DNA sequence: TGTGCCAGCAGTGAAGGTATTCCCCGATCGCACACCGGGGAGCTGTTTTTT. Amino acids: CASSEGIPRSHTGELFF.

The chain couples TRBV19 to TRBJ2-1, with 15 bases matching TRBD2. Per the germline V gene, CDR1 is LNHDA and CDR2 is SQIVND (reference sequence). CDR3 length: 16 residues. V gave up 5 bases and J gave up 10 bases; unmatched junction bases: 9. The CDR3 region has the DNA TGTGCCAGTAGTTTCGGACTAGCGGGAGGGGTTGGAGAGCAGTTCTTC. This codes for CASSFGLAGGVGEQFF.

V gene TRBV5-4 combines with J gene TRBJ2-4; the D is unclear. This CDR3 has 13 amino acids. V was cut by 5 bases and J by 4 bases, with 10 bases left in between. Germline V gene sequence: CDR1 SGHNT, CDR2 YYREEE (reference sequence). The CDR3 DNA is TGTGCCAGCAGTTCAGACCCAAAAAACATTCAGTACTTC. Its protein is CASSSDPKNIQYF.

This rearrangement joins TRBV27 to TRBJ2-7; 7 bases fit TRBD1. The trim removed 5 bases at V and 2 bases at J, leaving 12 bases unmatched. Germline V CDR1 and CDR2: MNHEY, SMNVEV (reference sequence). The CDR3 consists of 16 residues. The CDR3 region is CASSPGRTGDTYEQYF. For the CDR3, the DNA is TGTGCCAGCAGTCCCGGCCGGACAGGCGATACCTACGAGCAGTACTTC.

V and J are TRBV27 and TRBJ2-5; a possible D gene is TRBD2 (5 bases). Germline V gives CDR1 MNHEY, CDR2 SMNVEV (reference sequence). This CDR3 region has 13 residues. V was clipped by 6 bases and J by 7 bases, with 15 bases between them. CDR3 residues: CASRPPGRGTQYF. In DNA form, the CDR3 reads TGTGCCAGCAGACCTCCGGGAAGAGGGACCCAGTACTTC.

This chain uses TRBV9 with TRBJ2-5; TRBD1 matches at 9 bases. V lost 0 bases and J lost 0; bases outside the gene matches: 3. The germline V gene has CDR1 SGDLS and CDR2 YYNGEE. The CDR3 is 16 amino acids. The CDR3 region is CASSVAGQGYQETQYF. CDR3 nucleotides: TGTGCCAGCAGCGTAGCAGGACAGGGGTACCAAGAGACCCAGTACTTC. Supplemented by reference TRBV9 and TRBJ2-5, the full variable domain reads DSGVTQTPKHLITATGQRVTLRCSPRSGDLSVYWYQQSLDQGLQFLIQYYNGEERAKGNILERFSAQQFPDLHSELNLSSLELGDSALYFCASSVAGQGYQETQYFGPGTRLLVL.

This clone was seen only once. This chain links TRBV7-3 with TRBJ2-1, with D uncertain. The CDR3 length is 15 residues. In germline, CDR1 is SGHTA, CDR2 FQGTGA. Trimming removed 0 bases at V and 7 bases at J, with 13 bases between. The CDR3 DNA is TGTGCCAGCAGCTTAACGCCGATAGGGTGGAATGAGCAGTTCTTC. Protein sequence: CASSLTPIGWNEQFF.

The chain joins TRBV7-3 to TRBJ2-1, with D unclear. From germline, CDR1 is SGHTA and CDR2 FQGTGA. The ends were cut back, 2 bases at V and 6 bases at J, with 11 bases in the middle. This CDR3 spans 14 amino acids. The DNA of the CDR3 is TGTGCCAGCAGCTTAGGTATAGTAGGCAATGAGCAGTTCTTC. It specifies CASSLGIVGNEQFF.

The chain's CDR3 is CASRATSAGDNEQFF. CDR3 bases: TGTGCCAGCAGAGCCACTAGCGCCGGGGACAATGAGCAGTTCTTC. The rearrangement links TRBV6-4 to TRBJ2-1, with TRBD2 identical over 7 bases. Germline V gene data show CDR1 as MRHNA and CDR2 as SNTAGT. The CDR3 sequence is 15 residues long. Trimming took 6 bases from V and 5 from J; bases not matched to a gene: 10.

This clone was seen just once. This chain uses TRBV19 with TRBJ2-7; 11 positions agree with TRBD1. Germline assignment: CDR1 LNHDA and CDR2 SQIVND (reference sequence). Trimming took 5 bases from V and 4 from J; bases not matched to a gene: 7. There are 15 residues in the CDR3. The CDR3 spells CASSAPGQGVYEQYF. The DNA of the CDR3 is TGTGCCAGTAGTGCTCCGGGACAGGGGGTTTACGAGCAGTACTTC.

The chain carries TRBV19 and TRBJ2-6; D unclear. V gave up 5 bases and J gave up 4 bases, with 18 bases separating them. Germline loops: CDR1 LNHDA, CDR2 SQIVND (reference sequence). The CDR3 length is 17 residues. The CDR3 DNA reads as TGTGCCAGTAGTCAAGAAAAGGACCGGCTCGGGGCCAACGTCCTGACTTTC. The encoded protein is CASSQEKDRLGANVLTF.